This TCR beta chain was sequenced during a study of blood T cell repertoires in COVID-19. Study in general: There were acute and convalescent COVID-19 samples, and they came from the United States, Italy and Spain. T cells, B-cell-depleted T cells, or PBMCs supplied cDNA or gDNA.

This study enrolled people aged roughly 18 to 90 from about two dozen US geographic areas. Participants' reported clinical history set cohort assignment. The repertoire was sequenced with immunoSEQ multiplex PCR; TCRdb's copy has only in-frame clones and lacks some. The sample holds around 280,000 clones, roughly nine tenths seen once. This receptor was obtained from a woman between 40 and 50 years old who had recovered from COVID-19. Sample: PBMCs or T cells enriched from blood (not recorded which).

Here the CDR3 reads CASSPEVGFSPLHF. CDR3 coding DNA: TGTGCCAGCAGCCCAGAGGTTGGTTTTTCACCCCTCCACTTT. This sequence joins TRBV11-2 and TRBJ1-6; D unresolved. The CDR3 has 14 residues. Trimming cost V 5 bases and J 9 bases, with 14 bases left between them. Germline loops: CDR1 SGHAT, CDR2 FQNNGV.